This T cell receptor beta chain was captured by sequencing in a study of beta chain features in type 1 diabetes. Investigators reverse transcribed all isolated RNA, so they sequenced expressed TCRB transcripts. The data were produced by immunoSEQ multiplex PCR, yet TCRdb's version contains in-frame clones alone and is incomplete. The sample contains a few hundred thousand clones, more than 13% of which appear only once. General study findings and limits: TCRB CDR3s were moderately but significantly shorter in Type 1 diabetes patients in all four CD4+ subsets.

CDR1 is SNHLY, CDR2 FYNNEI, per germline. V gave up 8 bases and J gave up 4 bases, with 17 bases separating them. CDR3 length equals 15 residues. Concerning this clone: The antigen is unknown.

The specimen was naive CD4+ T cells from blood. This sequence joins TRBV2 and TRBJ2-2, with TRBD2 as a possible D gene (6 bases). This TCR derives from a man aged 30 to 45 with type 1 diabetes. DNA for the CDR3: TGTGCCAGCTCTCTGGAGGGGTTAGGCACCGGGGAGCTGTTTTTT. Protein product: CASSLEGLGTGELFF. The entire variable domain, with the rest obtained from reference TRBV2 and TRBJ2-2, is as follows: EPEVTQTPSHQVTQMGQEVILRCVPISNHLYFYWYRQILGQKVEFLVSFYNNEISEKSEIFDDQFSVERPDGSNFTLKIRSTKLEDSAMYFCASSLEGLGTGELFFGEGSRLTVL.